These 15 T cell receptor beta chains originate from one sample sequenced in a study of Ad26.COV2.S vaccination and SARS-CoV-2 variants. Regarding treatment: roughly 18 received Ad26.COV2.S at low or high dose, single or two shots; several received placebo; per-sample allocation not given. Material that was analyzed had been drawn on day 63 after the first vaccine or placebo injection. Clones were read by immunoSEQ multiplex PCR, and TCRdb kept only the in-frame ones, dropping some. This table holds over 300,000 clones, around four fifths found once. The sequences come from peripheral blood, collected in a trial of Ad26.COV2.S vaccine versus placebo. The receptor set was obtained from a person between 18 and 65 years old who received the Ad26.COV2.S COVID-19 vaccine or a placebo.

This chain uses TRBV4-1 with TRBJ2-2; tentative D call: TRBD1 (5 bases). CDR3 size: 15 residues. The ends were cut back, 0 bases at V and 5 bases at J, with 10 bases in the middle. CDR1 is MGHRA and CDR2 is YSYEKL in the germline V gene. DNA of the CDR3: TGCGCCAGCAGCCAAGATGGGGCGGTTACCGGGGAGCTGTTTTTT. Translated: CASSQDGAVTGELFF.

The rearrangement links TRBV18 to TRBJ2-1; D possibly uses TRBD1 or TRBD2 (5 bases each). Germline values: CDR1 KGHSH, CDR2 LQKENI. The CDR3 runs 15 residues. V gave up 4 bases and J gave up 2 bases, with 12 bases separating them. The CDR3 sequence is CASSLRGVAYNEQFF. CDR3 bases: TGTGCCAGCTCACTCCGAGGGGTCGCCTACAATGAGCAGTTCTTC.

This chain joins TRBV5-1 and TRBJ2-3, with 9 bases aligning to TRBD1. V gave up 3 bases and J gave up 0 bases; unmatched junction bases: 5. The CDR3 covers 16 residues. Germline loops: CDR1 SGHRS, CDR2 YFSETQ. CDR3 in DNA: TGCGCCAGCAGCTGGGGACAGGGAGGGAGCACAGATACGCAGTATTTT. It encodes CASSWGQGGSTDTQYF.

This chain connects TRBV5-1 to TRBJ1-1; D might be TRBD1 (5 bases). Looked up from germline, CDR1 is SGHRS and CDR2 is YFSETQ. V dropped 0 bases and J dropped 2 bases, with 8 bases sitting between them. The CDR3 length is 14 residues. The CDR3 coding sequence is TGCGCCAGCAGCTTGGAGGGGCGTAACACTGAAGCTTTCTTT. It encodes CASSLEGRNTEAFF. Looking up the rest from reference TRBV5-1 and TRBJ1-1 gives the full variable domain: KAGVTQTPRYLIKTRGQQVTLSCSPISGHRSVSWYQQTPGQGLQFLFEYFSETQRNKGNFPGRFSGRQFSNSRSEMNVSTLELGDSALYLCASSLEGRNTEAFFGQGTRLTVV.

About this clone: This same CDR3 is encoded by further DNA sequences in the sample. The rearrangement links TRBV4-1 to TRBJ2-7; D may be TRBD2 (5 bases). Germline CDR1 is MGHRA and CDR2 is YSYEKL. The CDR3 length is 13 residues. The V end was cut by 1 base, the J end by 2 bases, with 6 bases between. The CDR3 loop reads CASSQVLAYEQYF. The CDR3 coding sequence is TGCGCCAGCAGCCAAGTACTAGCCTACGAGCAGTACTTC.

This sequence joins TRBV7-2 and TRBJ2-7; D not certain. The CDR3 has 14 residues. The V and J ends lost 1 base and 5 bases respectively, with 12 bases between them. Germline-derived CDR1 and CDR2 are SGHTA and FQGNSA. The CDR3 reads CASSLVGNGDEQYF. CDR3 coding DNA: TGTGCCAGCAGCTTAGTGGGGAATGGGGACGAGCAGTACTTC.

This clone has only one observation. The CDR3 loop reads CASSPLTGAKEKLFF. The CDR3 DNA reads TGTGCCAGCAGCCCATTGACAGGGGCGAAAGAAAAACTGTTTTTT. The V and J genes are TRBV2 and TRBJ1-4, with 8 bases identical to TRBD1. The CDR3 totals 15 residues. The V gene end was trimmed by 6 bases and the J gene end by 8 bases; junction bases not matched to a gene: 11. Germline V lookup: CDR1 SNHLY, CDR2 FYNNEI.

This sequence joins TRBV4-1 and TRBJ2-3, with D possibly TRBD2 on 6 matching bases. CDR1 is MGHRA and CDR2 is YSYEKL in the germline V gene. Trimming cost V 4 bases and J 1 base, with 24 bases left between them. The CDR3 sequence is 19 residues long. This CDR3 is CASSRNPSDRDFRTDTQYF. In nucleotides, the CDR3 is TGCGCCAGCAGCCGTAATCCATCCGACCGGGACTTCCGCACAGATACGCAGTATTTT.

The rearrangement joins TRBV6-5 to TRBJ1-6; D perhaps matches TRBD1 (6 bases). The CDR3 is 13 amino acids. CDR1 and CDR2 from the germline V gene are MNHEY and SVGAGI. Trimming shortened V by 5 bases and J by 9 bases, and 11 bases separated the two germline ends. The CDR3 DNA is TGTGCCAGCAGTATCAGGGGTGGTTCACCCCTCCACTTT. It specifies CASSIRGGSPLHF.

The chain combines TRBV7-2 with TRBJ2-7, with D perhaps TRBD1 (5 bases). The germline V and J ends were trimmed by 1 base and 1 base, with 8 bases remaining between them. The CDR3 is made up of 14 amino acids. Germline V CDR1 and CDR2: SGHTA, FQGNSA. In nucleotides, the CDR3 is TGTGCCAGCAGCTTAGTTCCAGGGTCCTACGAGCAGTACTTC. It translates to CASSLVPGSYEQYF. The full variable domain, its missing parts supplied by reference TRBV7-2 and TRBJ2-7, is GAGVSQSPSNKVTEKGKDVELRCDPISGHTALYWYRQSLGQGLEFLIYFQGNSAPDKSGLPSDRFSAERTGGSVSTLTIQRTQQEDSAVYLCASSLVPGSYEQYFGPGTRLTVT.

In this sample, this clone turned up a few times. The chain is built from TRBV3-1 (or the pseudogene TRBV3-2) and TRBJ2-7; weak D call: TRBD1 (5 bases). The CDR3 has 13 amino acids. Germline values: CDR1 LGHDT, CDR2 YNNKEL (reference sequence). Between the trimmed V and J ends, which lost 11 bases and 0 bases, there was a span of 14 bases. The CDR3 sequence is CASGAWHSYEQYF. In nucleotides, the CDR3 is TGTGCCTCTGGGGCTTGGCACTCCTACGAGCAGTACTTC.

V is TRBV29-1 and J is TRBJ2-1; D may match TRBD1 or TRBD2 (5 bases each). The CDR3 sequence is 12 residues long. Trimming cost V 5 bases and J 9 bases, with 14 bases left between them. CDR1 SQVTM and CDR2 ANQGSEA come from the germline V gene. The CDR3 DNA is TGCAGCGTTCTTAAGGGGACGGGTGAGCAGTTCTTC. Translation gives CSVLKGTGEQFF.

The chain couples TRBV9 to TRBJ1-1; the D is unclear. The CDR3 length is 15 residues. Germline CDR1 SGDLS, CDR2 YYNGEE. Trimming stripped 2 bases from V and 4 bases from J, with 15 bases between. The CDR3 DNA reads as TGTGCCAGCAGCGTTTCTCCAGGCCAAGGCACTGAAGCTTTCTTT. Translated: CASSVSPGQGTEAFF.

This rearrangement joins TRBV5-1 to TRBJ1-2; D perhaps matches TRBD1 (5 bases). The CDR3 loop spans 14 amino acids. CDR1 SGHRS and CDR2 YFSETQ come from the germline V gene. V lost 2 bases and J lost 2, with 10 bases in between. CDR3 in DNA: TGCGCCAGCAGCTTCCAGGGAGAAAACTATGGCTACACCTTC. It codes for CASSFQGENYGYTF.

V usage is TRBV5-6 and J usage is TRBJ1-2, with no clear D. V shed 0 bases and J shed 4 bases, with 10 bases lying between them. The CDR3 loop spans 14 amino acids. Looked up from germline, CDR1 is SGHDT and CDR2 is YYEEEE. CDR3 loop: CASSLATAVYGYTF. CDR3 bases: TGTGCCAGCAGCTTGGCGACGGCAGTCTATGGCTACACCTTC.